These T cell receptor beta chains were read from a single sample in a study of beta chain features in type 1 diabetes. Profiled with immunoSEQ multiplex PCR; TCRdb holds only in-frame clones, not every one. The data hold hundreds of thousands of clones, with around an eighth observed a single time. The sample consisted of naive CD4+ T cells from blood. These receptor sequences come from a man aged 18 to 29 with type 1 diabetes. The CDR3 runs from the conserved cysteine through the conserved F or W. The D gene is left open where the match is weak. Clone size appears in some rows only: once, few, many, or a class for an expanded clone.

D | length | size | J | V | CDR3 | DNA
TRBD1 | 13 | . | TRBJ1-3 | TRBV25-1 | CASRQGAGNTIYF | TGTGCCAGCAGACAGGGGGCTGGAAACACCATATATTTT
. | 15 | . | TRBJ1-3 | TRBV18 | CASSLQGRTGNTIYF | TGTGCCAGCTCGCTACAGGGTAGGACTGGAAACACCATATATTTT
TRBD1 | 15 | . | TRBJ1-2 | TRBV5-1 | CASSPPGQGPVGYTF | TGCGCCAGCAGCCCCCCGGGACAGGGGCCCGTGGGCTACACCTTC
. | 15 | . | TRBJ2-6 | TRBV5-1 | CASSLGVSGANVLTF | TGCGCCAGCAGCTTGGGAGTCTCTGGGGCCAACGTCCTGACTTTC
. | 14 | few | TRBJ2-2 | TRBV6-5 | CASNRGTGTGELFF | TGTGCCAGCAACCGGGGGACCGGGACCGGGGAGCTGTTTTTT
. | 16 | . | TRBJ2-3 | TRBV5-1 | CASSLAGGSSTDTQYF | TGCGCCAGCAGCTTGGCCGGTGGGTCTAGCACAGATACGCAGTATTTT
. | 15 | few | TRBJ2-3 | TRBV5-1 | CASSYSTSSTDTQYF | TGCGCCAGCAGCTACAGTACCTCTAGCACAGATACGCAGTATTTT
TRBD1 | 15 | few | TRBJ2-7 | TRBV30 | CAWVKGGAGSYEQYF | TGTGCCTGGGTGAAAGGGGGCGCAGGGTCCTACGAGCAGTACTTC
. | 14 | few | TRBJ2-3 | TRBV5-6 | CASSLKLRTDTQYF | TGTGCCAGCAGCCTCAAATTACGCACAGATACGCAGTATTTT
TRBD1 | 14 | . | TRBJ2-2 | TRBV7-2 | CASSPDRDTGELFF | TGTGCCAGCAGCCCGGACAGGGATACCGGGGAGCTGTTTTTT
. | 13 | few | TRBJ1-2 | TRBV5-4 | CASSPDSNYGYTF | TGTGCCAGCAGTCCGGACTCTAACTATGGCTACACCTTC
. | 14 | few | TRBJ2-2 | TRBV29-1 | CSVVNSLNTGELFF | TGCAGCGTTGTAAACTCCCTAAACACCGGGGAGCTGTTTTTT
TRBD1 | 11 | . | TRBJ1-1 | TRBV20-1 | CSARGQGEAFF | TGCAGTGCTAGGGGACAGGGCGAGGCTTTCTTT
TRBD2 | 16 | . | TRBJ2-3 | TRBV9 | CASSPLGRGAADTQYF | TGTGCCAGCAGCCCCCTCGGGCGGGGGGCCGCAGATACGCAGTATTTT
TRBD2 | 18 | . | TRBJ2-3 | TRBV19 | CASSPGTSELWWADTQYF | TGTGCCAGTAGTCCCGGGACTAGCGAACTTTGGTGGGCAGATACGCAGTATTTT
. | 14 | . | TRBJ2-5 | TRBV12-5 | CASGLGHGEETQYF | TGTGCTAGTGGTTTGGGTCATGGGGAAGAGACCCAGTACTTC